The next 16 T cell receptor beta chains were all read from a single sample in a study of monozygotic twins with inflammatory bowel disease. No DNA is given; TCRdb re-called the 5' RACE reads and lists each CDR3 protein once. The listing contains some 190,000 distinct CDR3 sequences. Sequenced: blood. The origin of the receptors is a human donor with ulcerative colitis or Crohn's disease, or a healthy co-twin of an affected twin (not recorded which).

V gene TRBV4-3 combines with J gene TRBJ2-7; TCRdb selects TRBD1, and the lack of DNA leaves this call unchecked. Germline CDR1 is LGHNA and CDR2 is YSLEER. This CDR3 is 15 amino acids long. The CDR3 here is CASSQDRASSYEQYF.

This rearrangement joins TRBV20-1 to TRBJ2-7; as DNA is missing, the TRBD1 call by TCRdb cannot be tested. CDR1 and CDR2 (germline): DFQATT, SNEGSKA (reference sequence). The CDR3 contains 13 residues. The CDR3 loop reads CSVDPGQIYEQYF.

The CDR3 sequence is CASSPLESLSGNTIYF. The chain uses TRBV7-9 and TRBJ1-3. From germline, CDR1 is SEHNR and CDR2 FQNEAQ (reference sequence). CDR3 length: 16 amino acids.

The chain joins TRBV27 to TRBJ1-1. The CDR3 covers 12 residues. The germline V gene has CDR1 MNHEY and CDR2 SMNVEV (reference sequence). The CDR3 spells CASSLLDTEAFF.

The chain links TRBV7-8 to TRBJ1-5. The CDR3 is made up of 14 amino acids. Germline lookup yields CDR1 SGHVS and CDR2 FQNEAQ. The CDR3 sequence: CASSLAKGSQPQHF.

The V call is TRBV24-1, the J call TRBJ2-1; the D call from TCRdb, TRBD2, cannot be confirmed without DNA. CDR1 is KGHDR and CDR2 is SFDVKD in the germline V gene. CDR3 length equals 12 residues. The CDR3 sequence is CATSGLGGEQFF.

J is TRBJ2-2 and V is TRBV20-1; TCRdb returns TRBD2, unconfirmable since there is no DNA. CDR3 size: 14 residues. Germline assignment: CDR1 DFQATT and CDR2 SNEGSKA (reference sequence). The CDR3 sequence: CSASFEGNTGELFF.

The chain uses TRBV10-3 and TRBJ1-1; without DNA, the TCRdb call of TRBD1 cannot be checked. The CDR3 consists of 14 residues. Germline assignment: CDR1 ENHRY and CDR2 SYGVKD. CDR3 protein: CAISTGQGLAEAFF.

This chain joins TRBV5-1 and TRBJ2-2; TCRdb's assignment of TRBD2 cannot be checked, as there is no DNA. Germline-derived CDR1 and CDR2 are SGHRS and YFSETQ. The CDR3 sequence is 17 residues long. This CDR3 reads CASSFDFGIAISGELFF.

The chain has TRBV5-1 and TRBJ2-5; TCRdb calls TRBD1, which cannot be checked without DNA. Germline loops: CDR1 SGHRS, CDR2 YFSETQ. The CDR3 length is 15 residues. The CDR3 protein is CASSLWRPGSETQYF.

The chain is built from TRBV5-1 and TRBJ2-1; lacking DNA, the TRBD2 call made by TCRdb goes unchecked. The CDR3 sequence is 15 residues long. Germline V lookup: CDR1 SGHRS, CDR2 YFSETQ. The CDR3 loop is CASSVPGLAYDEQFF.

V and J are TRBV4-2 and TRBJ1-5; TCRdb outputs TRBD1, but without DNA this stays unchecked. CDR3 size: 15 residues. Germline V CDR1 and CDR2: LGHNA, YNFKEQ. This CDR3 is CASSRMSGGGQPQHF.

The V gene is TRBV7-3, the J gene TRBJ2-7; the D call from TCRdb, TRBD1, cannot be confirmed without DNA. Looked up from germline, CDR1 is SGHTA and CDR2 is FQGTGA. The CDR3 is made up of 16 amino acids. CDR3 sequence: CASSLTRDSWNYEQYF.

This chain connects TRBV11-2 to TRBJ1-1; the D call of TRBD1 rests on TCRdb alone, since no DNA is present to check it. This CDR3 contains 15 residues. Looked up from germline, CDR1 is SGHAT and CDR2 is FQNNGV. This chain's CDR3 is CASSLGGQGAYEAFF.

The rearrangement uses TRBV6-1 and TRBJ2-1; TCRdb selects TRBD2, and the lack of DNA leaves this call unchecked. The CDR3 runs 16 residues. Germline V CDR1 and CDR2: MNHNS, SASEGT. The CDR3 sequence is CASRGLSGRSYNEQFF.

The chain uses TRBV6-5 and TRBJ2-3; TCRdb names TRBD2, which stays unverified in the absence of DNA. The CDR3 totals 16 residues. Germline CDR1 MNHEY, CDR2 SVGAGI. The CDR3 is CASSYGRGVSTDTQYF.